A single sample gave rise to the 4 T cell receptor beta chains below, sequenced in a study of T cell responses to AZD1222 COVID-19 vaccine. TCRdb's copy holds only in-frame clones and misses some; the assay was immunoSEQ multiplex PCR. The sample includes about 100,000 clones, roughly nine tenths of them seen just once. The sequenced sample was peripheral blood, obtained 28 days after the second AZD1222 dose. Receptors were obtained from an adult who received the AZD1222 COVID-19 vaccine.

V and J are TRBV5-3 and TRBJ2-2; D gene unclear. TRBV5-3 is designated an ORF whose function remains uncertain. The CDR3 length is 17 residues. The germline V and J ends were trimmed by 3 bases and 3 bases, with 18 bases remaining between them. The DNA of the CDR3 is TGTGCCAGAAGCTGCCTTCCGGGCAGGTCGGACACCGGGGAGCTGTTTTTT. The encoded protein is CARSCLPGRSDTGELFF.

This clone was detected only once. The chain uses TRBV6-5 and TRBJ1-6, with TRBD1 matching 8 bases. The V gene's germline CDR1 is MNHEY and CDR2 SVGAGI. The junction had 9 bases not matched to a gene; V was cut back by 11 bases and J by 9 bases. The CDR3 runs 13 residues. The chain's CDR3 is CAGQGTNTSPLHF. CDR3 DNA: TGTGCCGGACAGGGCACCAATACTTCACCCCTCCACTTT.

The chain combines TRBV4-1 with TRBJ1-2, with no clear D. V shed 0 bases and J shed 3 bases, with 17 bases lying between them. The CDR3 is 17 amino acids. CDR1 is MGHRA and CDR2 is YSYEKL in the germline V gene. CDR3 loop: CASSQDLSGLRYYGYTF. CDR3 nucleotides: TGCGCCAGCAGCCAAGATCTGTCAGGTCTCAGGTACTATGGCTACACCTTC.

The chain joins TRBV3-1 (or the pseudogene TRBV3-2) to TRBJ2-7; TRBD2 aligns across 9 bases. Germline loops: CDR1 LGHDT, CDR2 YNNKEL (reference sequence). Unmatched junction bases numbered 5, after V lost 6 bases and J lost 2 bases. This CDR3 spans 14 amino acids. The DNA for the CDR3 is TGTGCCAGCAGTTCGGCTAGCGGGACCTACGAGCAGTACTTC. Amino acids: CASSSASGTYEQYF.